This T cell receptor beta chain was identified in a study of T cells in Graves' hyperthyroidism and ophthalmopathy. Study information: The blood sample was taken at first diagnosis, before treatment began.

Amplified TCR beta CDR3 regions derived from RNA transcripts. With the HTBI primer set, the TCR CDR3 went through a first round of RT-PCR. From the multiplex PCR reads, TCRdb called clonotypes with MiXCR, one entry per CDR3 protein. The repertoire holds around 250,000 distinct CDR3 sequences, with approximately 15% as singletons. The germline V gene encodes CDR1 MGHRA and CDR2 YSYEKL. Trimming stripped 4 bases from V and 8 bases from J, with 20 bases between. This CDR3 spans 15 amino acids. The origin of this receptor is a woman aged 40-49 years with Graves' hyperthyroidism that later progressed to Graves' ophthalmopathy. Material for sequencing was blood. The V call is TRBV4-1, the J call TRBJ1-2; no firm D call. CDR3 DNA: TGCGCCAGCAGCCGAGGACGAAGTACACTTCCAGGCTACACCTTC. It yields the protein CASSRGRSTLPGYTF.